This paragraph covers one T cell receptor beta chain sequence. This receptor's antigen is unknown. The sample holds no much larger clone one base away, and base qualities are not on file. Its CDR3 holds 13 amino acids, cysteine through phenylalanine. The sequence is cut down to CDR3 DNA, 39 bases in frame from base 1. CDR1 and CDR2 were assigned from the germline V gene as SQVTM and ANQGSEA. Trimming at the junction amounts to 3 bases on V and 4 bases on J, and the germline ends lie 9 bases apart. RNA was extracted with the RNeasy kit and about 0.5 to 1 ug was reverse transcribed using random hexamers. The immunoSEQ multiplex PCR assay, covering 54 Vbeta and 13 Jbeta segments, was used to amplify TCR beta CDR3 regions. To correct PCR amplification bias, a synthetic template baseline was used for both primer optimization and computational correction. In the authors' own workflow: Reads were annotated to V, D and J genes per IMGT and analyzed with immunoSEQ Analyzer, keeping only productive sequences. Clonality was calculated as one minus the Shannon entropy normalized by log2 of the number of productive unique sequences. For each patient and control, public and private clones were evaluated among the 100 most prevalent clones. A clone was defined as Susac-specific if it was absent from the healthy and MS cohorts, from roughly 990 published viral clones and from other ImmuneACCESS disease sequences. Clones were called with MiXCR by TCRdb after fastp trimmed the public reads at Q25, and only in-frame beta chains were retained. Every CDR3 protein is listed once, alongside the most common genes and DNA of its rows. The V and J calls were determined by TCRdb, not by the authors. This sample comprises around 150,000 distinct CDR3 sequences, 94% of them detected only once. The top ten hold over 0.25% of the sample.

Peripheral blood CD8+ and CD4+ T cells from healthy donors, Susac syndrome patients and multiple sclerosis patients were profiled by high-throughput TCR beta sequencing. The healthy donors served as controls matched for age and sex. Bulk CD8+ and CD4+ T cells were purified by magnetic negative isolation, while CD8+ TEMRA cells were enriched using FACS. Blood was drawn into EDTA tubes, processed within 24 hours, and PBMCs were isolated by density gradient centrifugation. PBMCs intended for TCR sequencing were cryopreserved in liquid nitrogen and were subsequently thawed in a 37 degrees C water bath. The sorted or isolated CD4+, CD8+ and CD8+ TEMRA cells reached a purity of at least 90%. The data are from a study of CD8 T cells in Susac syndrome (dated by TCRdb to about 2019). Context from the whole study: Repertoire sequencing was used to test whether CD8+ T cell activation and differentiation in Susac syndrome was antigen driven. The study compared CD8+ T cell repertoire clonality among roughly 12 healthy donors, around 14 Susac syndrome patients and fewer than 19 multiple sclerosis patients.

Overall study results and their limits: The study acknowledged that relatively few individuals were included in the TCR sequencing and HLA analysis.

Sequencing used CD8+ T cells from PBMCs. This receptor was obtained from a human donor in good health. The sequence is built from TRBV29-1 and TRBJ2-2, with TRBD2 as a weak D call on 6 bases. Here the CDR3 is given as CSVDGGPTGELFF. Read as DNA, the sequence is TGCAGCGTTGACGGGGGACCCACCGGGGAGCTGTTTTTT.